Presented here are 27 T cell receptor beta chains from one specimen sequenced in a study of T cell changes during pregnancy in multiple sclerosis. TCRdb's copy holds only in-frame clones and misses some; the assay was immunoSEQ multiplex PCR. The sample has approximately 69,000 clones, approximately 94% seen once. The input for sequencing was peripheral blood, taken in the third trimester of pregnancy. These receptor sequences come from a female donor with multiple sclerosis, enrolled in a pregnancy study.

The chain is built from TRBV7-9 and TRBJ2-5; D gene unclear. Trimming shortened V by 5 bases and J by 5 bases, and 18 bases separated the two germline ends. The length of the CDR3 is 15 residues. The germline gives CDR1 SEHNR, CDR2 FQNEAQ (reference sequence). The CDR3 here is CASSRSPNPMETQYF. In DNA form, the CDR3 reads TGTGCCAGCAGCCGGAGTCCCAACCCCATGGAGACCCAGTACTTC.

This clone was found once. This chain joins TRBV6-6 and TRBJ1-2, with D possibly matching TRBD1 (5 bases). This CDR3 is 16 amino acids long. CDR1 is MNHNY and CDR2 is SVGAGI in the germline V gene (reference sequence). The V and J ends lost 3 bases and 2 bases respectively, with 16 bases between them. CDR3 sequence (DNA): TGTGCCAGCAGTTATTTCCGAGTGACAGAAAACTATGGCTACACCTTC. Protein sequence: CASSYFRVTENYGYTF.

This chain links TRBV7-2 with TRBJ1-2; weak D call: TRBD1 (5 bases). V lost 7 bases, J lost 8 bases, and 23 bases lay in between. This CDR3 region has 15 residues. The germline V gene has CDR1 SGHTA and CDR2 FQGNSA. The CDR3 here is CASTPPGGRAGGYTF. CDR3 coding DNA: TGTGCCAGCACGCCCCCCGGGGGGAGAGCAGGGGGCTACACCTTC.

This chain connects TRBV19 to TRBJ1-1; 7 positions match TRBD1. J lost 5 bases, V lost 1 base, and 7 bases had no gene match. Per the germline V gene, CDR1 is LNHDA and CDR2 is SQIVND (reference sequence). This CDR3 contains 15 residues. CDR3 in amino acids: CASSIGGTEGTEAFF. CDR3 coding DNA: TGTGCCAGTAGTATAGGGGGGACAGAGGGGACTGAAGCTTTCTTT. The whole variable domain, filled in from reference TRBV19 and TRBJ1-1, reads DGGITQSPKYLFRKEGQNVTLSCEQNLNHDAMYWYRQDPGQGLRLIYYSQIVNDFQKGDIAEGYSVSREKKESFPLTVTSAQKNPTAFYLCASSIGGTEGTEAFFGQGTRLTVV.

The V call is TRBV4-1, the J call TRBJ2-5, with TRBD2 identical over 13 bases. The CDR3 contains 18 residues. V was clipped by 4 bases and J by 0 bases; unmatched bases: 8. The germline CDR1 and CDR2 sequences are MGHRA and YSYEKL. This chain's CDR3 is CASSRTSGGPGDQETQYF. The CDR3 DNA follows: TGCGCCAGCAGCCGGACTAGCGGGGGACCCGGGGACCAAGAGACCCAGTACTTC.

The rearrangement uses TRBV6-7 and TRBJ2-5; 7 nucleotides line up with TRBD1. TRBV6-7 counts as an open reading frame of uncertain function. The V segment lost 5 bases and the J segment 0 bases; nucleotides outside the gene matches: 15. The CDR3 loop spans 18 amino acids. CDR3 amino acids: CASSAPGQVLLYQETQYF. The DNA of the CDR3 is TGTGCCAGCAGTGCCCCTGGACAGGTACTATTATACCAAGAGACCCAGTACTTC.

The V gene is TRBV6-6, the J gene TRBJ1-1, with 8 bases fitting TRBD1. V shed 4 bases, J shed 5 bases, and the junction held 3 bases outside the gene matches. CDR1 and CDR2 (germline): MNHNY, SVGAGI (reference sequence). This CDR3 has 13 amino acids. Here the CDR3 reads CASSFGQGTEAFF. In nucleotides, the CDR3 is TGTGCCAGCAGTTTTGGACAGGGAACTGAAGCTTTCTTT.

V is TRBV6-5 and J is TRBJ2-5; a weak D match, TRBD2 (6 bases). Trimming pared 2 bases from V and 7 bases from J, leaving 17 bases between. Germline-derived CDR1 and CDR2 are MNHEY and SVGAGI. The CDR3 extends over 15 amino acids. This CDR3 is CASSYDGGLVGTQYF. The CDR3 region has the DNA TGTGCCAGCAGTTACGATGGGGGGTTAGTAGGGACCCAGTACTTC.

The V and J genes are TRBV10-3 and TRBJ2-7; 8 positions match TRBD1. This CDR3 is built from 15 residues. Germline loops: CDR1 ENHRY, CDR2 SYGVKD. Trimming took 6 bases from V and 3 from J; bases not matched to a gene: 10. DNA of the CDR3: TGTGCCATCAGCTACGACAGGGGTTTAAGCTACGAGCAGTACTTC. Residues: CAISYDRGLSYEQYF.

The chain couples TRBV20-1 to TRBJ2-5, with D hard to call. In germline, CDR1 is DFQATT, CDR2 SNEGSKA (reference sequence). The ends were cut back, 3 bases at V and 4 bases at J, with 6 bases in the middle. The length of the CDR3 is 11 residues. As DNA, the CDR3 is TGCAGTGCTAGTACGGGAGAGACCCAGTACTTC. Encoded protein: CSASTGETQYF.

The chain recombines TRBV15 with TRBJ1-2, with D possibly matching TRBD1 (5 bases). CDR3 length: 12 residues. Per the germline V gene, CDR1 is LNHNV and CDR2 is YYDKDF (reference sequence). The CDR3 is CAIAPGNYGYTF. The CDR3 DNA reads TGTGCTATCGCTCCAGGGAACTATGGCTACACCTTC.

The J gene is TRBJ2-1, the V gene TRBV5-1; D is ambiguous. This CDR3 is built from 14 residues. The germline CDR1 and CDR2 sequences are SGHRS and YFSETQ. V was cut by 0 bases and J by 9 bases, with 13 bases left in between. CDR3 residues: CASSLEVASAEQFF. The CDR3 coding sequence is TGCGCCAGCAGCTTGGAGGTAGCTTCGGCTGAGCAGTTCTTC.

The rearrangement links TRBV19 to TRBJ1-2; TRBD1 aligns across 11 bases. The germline V gene has CDR1 LNHDA and CDR2 SQIVND (reference sequence). Trimming at V came to 11 bases and at J to 4 bases, leaving 6 bases not matched to a gene. The CDR3 spans 13 residues. CDR3 sequence reads: CAGRDRGTYGYTF. CDR3 DNA sequence: TGTGCCGGCCGGGACAGGGGGACCTATGGCTACACCTTC.

CDR3 sequence (DNA): TGTGCCAGCAGTGAACGGGGGAACTATGGCTACACCTTC. This gives the protein CASSERGNYGYTF. The rearrangement uses TRBV2 and TRBJ1-2; D is perhaps TRBD1 (5 bases). The CDR3 is 13 amino acids. V lost 2 bases and J lost 2, with 6 bases in between. Looked up from germline, CDR1 is SNHLY and CDR2 is FYNNEI.

This chain joins TRBV5-1 and TRBJ2-7; 8 nucleotides align to TRBD2. This CDR3 region has 14 residues. The germline V gene encodes CDR1 SGHRS and CDR2 YFSETQ. With 2 bases clipped from V and 6 bases from J, the junction kept 7 bases outside the gene matches. CDR3 amino acids: CASSLDSGGGEQYF. For the CDR3, the DNA is TGCGCCAGCAGCTTAGACAGCGGGGGCGGCGAGCAGTACTTC.

In the case of this clone: One junction end does not reproduce the germline sequence, and a read error may be involved. The chain joins TRBV7-7 to TRBJ2-2; D possibly corresponds to TRBD1 (6 bases). The CDR3 length is 14 residues. The V gene's germline CDR1 is SSHAT and CDR2 FNYEAQ (reference sequence). In DNA form, the CDR3 reads TGTGCTAGCAGCTTGGGACAGAACACCGGGGAGCTGTTTTTT. It yields the protein CASSLGQNTGELFF. The full variable domain, its missing parts supplied by reference TRBV7-7 and TRBJ2-2, is GAGVSQSPRYKVTKRGQDVTLRCDPISSHATLYWYQQALGQGPEFLTYFNYEAQPDKSGLPSDRFSAERPEGSISTLTIQRTEQRDSAMYRCASSLGQNTGELFFGEGSRLTVL.

The chain combines TRBV1 with TRBJ1-4. TRBV1 corresponds to a pseudogene. CDR3 length: 13 residues. DNA of the CDR3: TGCACCAGCAGCCAAGGGAGGAATGAAAAACTGTTTTTT. Residues: CTSSQGRNEKLFF.

V is TRBV10-3 and J is TRBJ1-2; 8 bases match TRBD1. CDR1 and CDR2 from the germline V gene are ENHRY and SYGVKD. This CDR3 spans 13 amino acids. Losses at the gene ends were 5 bases for V and 7 bases for J; bases not matched to a gene: 6. The CDR3 bases are TGTGCCATCAGTCCCGGACAGGGAGGTGGCTACACCTTC. Encoded protein: CAISPGQGGGYTF.

The chain recombines TRBV29-1 with TRBJ2-1; D is possibly TRBD1 (5 bases). CDR1 and CDR2 from the germline V gene are SQVTM and ANQGSEA. V was shortened by 0 bases and J by 9 bases, with 18 bases between the two germline ends. The CDR3 loop spans 15 amino acids. As DNA, the CDR3 is TGCAGCGTTGAAGAAACCCGCCGGCAGGGCGGTGAGCAGTTCTTC. Protein product: CSVEETRRQGGEQFF.

This chain joins TRBV20-1 and TRBJ1-2; D remains unclear. This CDR3 has 11 amino acids. CDR1 DFQATT and CDR2 SNEGSKA come from the germline V gene (reference sequence). The V and J ends lost 5 bases and 4 bases respectively, with 8 bases between them. The CDR3 sequence: CSAQSVYGYTF. The CDR3 DNA reads as TGCAGTGCTCAATCGGTCTATGGCTACACCTTC.

This clone was seen a handful of times. The chain combines TRBV7-9 with TRBJ1-1; weak D call: TRBD1 (6 bases). The CDR3 runs to 12 residues. Per the germline V gene, CDR1 is SEHNR and CDR2 is FQNEAQ (reference sequence). With 5 bases removed from V and 7 bases from J, the gap between germline ends came to 11 bases. CDR3: CASSRVQGEAFF. As DNA, the CDR3 is TGTGCCAGCAGCCGCGTACAGGGTGAAGCTTTCTTT.

This clone was seen only once. The chain uses TRBV19 and TRBJ1-1; D gene uncertain. From germline, CDR1 is LNHDA and CDR2 SQIVND (reference sequence). This CDR3 comprises 14 residues. The germline V and J ends were trimmed by 3 bases and 2 bases, with 10 bases remaining between them. CDR3 region: CASSIEGRNTEAFF. Here the CDR3 DNA reads TGTGCCAGTAGTATCGAGGGCCGAAACACTGAAGCTTTCTTT.

The rearrangement links TRBV18 to TRBJ1-2; D unclear. The CDR3 runs to 13 residues. V was pared by 6 bases and J by 3 bases, with 11 bases between. Germline CDR1 is KGHSH and CDR2 is LQKENI. The CDR3 loop reads CASSRSKDYGYTF. CDR3 DNA sequence: TGTGCCAGCTCCCGGAGTAAGGACTATGGCTACACCTTC.

The genes are TRBV23-1 and TRBJ2-3; 11 positions match TRBD2. TRBV23-1 is an ORF; its function is uncertain. The trim removed 0 bases at V and 4 bases at J, leaving 15 bases unmatched. There are 20 residues in the CDR3. The CDR3 bases are TGCGCCAGCAGTCAATCGCGGGCGAGTACTAGCGGGGGCGCGCCAGATACGCAGTATTTT. Translation: CASSQSRASTSGGAPDTQYF.

This clone occurred once. For the CDR3, the DNA is TGTGCCAGTAGCAGCGGGAGCTCCTACAATGAGCAGTTCTTC. It yields the protein CASSSGSSYNEQFF. The rearrangement links TRBV19 to TRBJ2-1; 8 positions match TRBD2. Germline V CDR1 and CDR2: LNHDA, SQIVND (reference sequence). The J segment lost 0 bases and the V segment lost 6 bases, leaving 1 base of the junction unmatched. The length of the CDR3 is 14 residues. Full variable domain (rest looked up from reference TRBV19 and TRBJ2-1): DGGITQSPKYLFRKEGQNVTLSCEQNLNHDAMYWYRQDPGQGLRLIYYSQIVNDFQKGDIAEGYSVSREKKESFPLTVTSAQKNPTAFYLCASSSGSSYNEQFFGPGTRLTVL.

The chain combines TRBV6-5 with TRBJ1-2; no clear D gene. The V gene's germline CDR1 is MNHEY and CDR2 SVGAGI. The CDR3 contains 13 residues. The germline V and J ends were trimmed by 2 bases and 5 bases, with 9 bases remaining between them. The CDR3 spells CASSYLEGYGYTF. The DNA of the CDR3 is TGTGCCAGCAGTTACCTTGAGGGATATGGCTACACCTTC.

In its sample, this clone was seen once. The V and J genes are TRBV5-4 and TRBJ2-5, with 9 bases matching TRBD2. CDR1 SGHNT and CDR2 YYREEE come from the germline V gene (reference sequence). The junction had 7 bases not matched to a gene; V was cut back by 2 bases and J by 5 bases. The CDR3 length is 15 residues. CDR3 nucleotides: TGTGCCAGCAGCTTATCGCGGGGGGGCAGGGAGACCCAGTACTTC. Translated: CASSLSRGGRETQYF. Full variable domain (rest looked up from reference TRBV5-4 and TRBJ2-5): ETGVTQSPTHLIKTRGQQVTLRCSSQSGHNTVSWYQQALGQGPQFIFQYYREEENGRGNFPPRFSGLQFPNYSSELNVNALELDDSALYLCASSLSRGGRETQYFGPGTRLLVL.